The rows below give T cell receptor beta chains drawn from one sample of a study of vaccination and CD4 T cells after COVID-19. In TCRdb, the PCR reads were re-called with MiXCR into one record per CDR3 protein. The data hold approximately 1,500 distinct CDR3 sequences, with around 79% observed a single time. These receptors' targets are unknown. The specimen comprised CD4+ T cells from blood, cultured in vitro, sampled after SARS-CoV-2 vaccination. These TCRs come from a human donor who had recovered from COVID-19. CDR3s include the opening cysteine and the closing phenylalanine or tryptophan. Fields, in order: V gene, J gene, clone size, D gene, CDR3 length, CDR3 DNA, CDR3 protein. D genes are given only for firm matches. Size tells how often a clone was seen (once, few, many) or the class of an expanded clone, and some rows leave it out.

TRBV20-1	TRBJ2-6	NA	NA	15	TGCAGTGCTAGAGCTGTAGGCTCTGGGGCCAACGTCCTGACTTTC	CSARAVGSGANVLTF
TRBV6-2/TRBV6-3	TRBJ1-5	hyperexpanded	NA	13	TGTGCCAGCAGTTACAGTGACGCGATGCCCCAGCATTTT	CASSYSDAMPQHF
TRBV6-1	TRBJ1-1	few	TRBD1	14	TGTGCCAGCAGCCCCGGGACAGTGAACACTGAAGCTTTCTTT	CASSPGTVNTEAFF
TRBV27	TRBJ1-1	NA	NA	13	TGTGCCAGCAATACCCCAGGGAACACTGAAGCTTTCTTT	CASNTPGNTEAFF
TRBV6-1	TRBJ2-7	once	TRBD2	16	TGTGCCAGCAGCAGACTAGCGGGAGGAGGGTCCTACGAGCAGTACTTC	CASSRLAGGGSYEQYF
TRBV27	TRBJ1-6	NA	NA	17	TGTGCCAGCAGTACCTCCCCCCAAAGGGGCGAAAATTCACCCCTCCACTTT	CASSTSPQRGENSPLHF
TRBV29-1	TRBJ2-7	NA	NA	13	TGCAGCGTTGGTAGGACCGCCCAATACGAGCAGTACTTC	CSVGRTAQYEQYF
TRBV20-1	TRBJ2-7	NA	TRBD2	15	TGCAGTGCTGGACCGAGCGGGAGCGAGCGTGGCGAGCAGTACTTC	CSAGPSGSERGEQYF
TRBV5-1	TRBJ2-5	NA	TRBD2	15	TGCGCCAGCAGCCTGGTAGCGGGGGCCCAAGAGACCCAGTACTTC	CASSLVAGAQETQYF
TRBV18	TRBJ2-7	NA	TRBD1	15	TGTGCCAGCTCACCGGGACAGGGATCCACCTACGAGCAGTACTTC	CASSPGQGSTYEQYF
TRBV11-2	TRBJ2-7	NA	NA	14	TGTGCCAGCAGCTCCCACAATCCTACCTACGAGCAGTACTTC	CASSSHNPTYEQYF
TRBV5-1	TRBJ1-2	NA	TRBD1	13	TGCGCCAGCAGCAAGGACAGGGGGCTTGGCTACACCTTC	CASSKDRGLGYTF
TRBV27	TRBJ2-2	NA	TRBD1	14	TGTGCCAGCAGTTGGGACAGGGGATCCGGGGAGCTGTTTTTT	CASSWDRGSGELFF
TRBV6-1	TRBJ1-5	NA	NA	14	TGTGCCAGCAGTGGCAGGGGATTCAATCAGCCCCAGCATTTT	CASSGRGFNQPQHF
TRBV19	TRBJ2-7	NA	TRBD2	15	TGTGCCAGTAGACAAACAAGCGGGGGGGCCGACGAGCAGTACTTC	CASRQTSGGADEQYF
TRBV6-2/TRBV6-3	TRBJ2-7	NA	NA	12	TGTGCCAGCAGTGAGAGCTCCTACGAGCAGTACTTC	CASSESSYEQYF
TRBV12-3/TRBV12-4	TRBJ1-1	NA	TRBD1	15	TGTGCCAGCAGTTATAGGGACAGGGGGAACACTGAAGCTTTCTTT	CASSYRDRGNTEAFF
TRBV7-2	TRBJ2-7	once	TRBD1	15	TGTGCCAGCAGCTTAGCCCCGGGACAGGCGCACGAGCAGTACTTC	CASSLAPGQAHEQYF
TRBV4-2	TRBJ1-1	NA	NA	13	TGTGCCAGCAGCTACAGGGACAACACTGAAGCTTTCTTT	CASSYRDNTEAFF
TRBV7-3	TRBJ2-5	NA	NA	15	TGTGCCAGCAGCTTAACCGGGAGAGTTCAAGAGACCCAGTACTTC	CASSLTGRVQETQYF
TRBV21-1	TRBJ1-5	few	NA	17	TGTGCCAGCAGCAGGGGACCGGACAGGGATAGCAATCAGCCCCAGCATTTT	CASSRGPDRDSNQPQHF
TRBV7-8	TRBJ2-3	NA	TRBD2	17	TGTGCCAGCAGCCCCGGGTGGATTAGCGGGAATACAGATACGCAGTATTTT	CASSPGWISGNTDTQYF
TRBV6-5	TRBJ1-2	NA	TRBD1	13	TGTGCCAGCAGTTCGACAGGGGACTATGGCTACACCTTC	CASSSTGDYGYTF
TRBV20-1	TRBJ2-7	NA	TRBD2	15	TGCAGTGCTATTCTCGGGACTAGCGGGACCTACGAGCAGTACTTC	CSAILGTSGTYEQYF
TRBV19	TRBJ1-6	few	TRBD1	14	TGTGCCAGTAGCGCGCAGGGGGCCAATTCACCCCTCCACTTT	CASSAQGANSPLHF
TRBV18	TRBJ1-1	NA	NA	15	TGTGCCAGCTCACTCTTCGGTCCGAGGGACACTGAAGCTTTCTTT	CASSLFGPRDTEAFF
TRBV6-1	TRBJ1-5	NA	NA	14	TGTGCCAGCAGTATTCTCAGGGGTACTCAGCCCCAGCATTTT	CASSILRGTQPQHF
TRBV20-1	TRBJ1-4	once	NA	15	TGCAGTGCTAGAGATCGGCAGGGGAGGGATGAAAAACTGTTTTTT	CSARDRQGRDEKLFF
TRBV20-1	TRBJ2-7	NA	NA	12	TGCAGTGCAAGGGACTCCTCCTACGAGCAGTACTTC	CSARDSSYEQYF
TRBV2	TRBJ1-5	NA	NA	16	TGTGCCAGCAGCGCAACACAGGGACATAGCAATCAGCCCCAGCATTTT	CASSATQGHSNQPQHF
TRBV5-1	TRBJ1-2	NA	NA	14	TGCGCCAGCAGTCCCGGCGGCCTTAACTATGGCTACACCTTC	CASSPGGLNYGYTF
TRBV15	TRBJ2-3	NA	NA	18	TGTGCCACCAGCAGCCCTATTAGCAGACTTTCTAGCACAGATACGCAGTATTTT	CATSSPISRLSSTDTQYF
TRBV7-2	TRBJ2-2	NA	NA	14	TGTGCCAGCAGCTTAGGGCTATTCACCGGGGAGCTGTTTTTT	CASSLGLFTGELFF
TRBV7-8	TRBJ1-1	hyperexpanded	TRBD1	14	TGTGCCAGCAGCTTTGACAGGGTCGGTACTGAAGCTTTCTTT	CASSFDRVGTEAFF
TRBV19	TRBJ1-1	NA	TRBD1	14	TGTGCCAGTAGTCCCCGGACAGGGGGCACTGAAGCTTTCTTT	CASSPRTGGTEAFF
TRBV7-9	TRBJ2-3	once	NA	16	TGTGCCAGCAGCTCCCCTCAGATTTACCTCACAGATACGCAGTATTTT	CASSSPQIYLTDTQYF
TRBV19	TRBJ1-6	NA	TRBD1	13	TGTGCCAGTGCGACAGGGAACGGATCACCCCTCCACTTT	CASATGNGSPLHF
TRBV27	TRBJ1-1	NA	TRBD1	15	TGTGCCAGCAGTTCCTACTACAGGGGGCCCACTGAAGCTTTCTTT	CASSSYYRGPTEAFF
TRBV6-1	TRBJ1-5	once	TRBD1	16	TGTGCCAGCAGTGAAGTGGCCGACAGGGTTGATCAGCCCCAGCATTTT	CASSEVADRVDQPQHF
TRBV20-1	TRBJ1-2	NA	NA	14	TGCAGTGCCGAGGGGAGTACTCATAACTATGGCTACACCTTC	CSAEGSTHNYGYTF
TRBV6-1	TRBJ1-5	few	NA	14	TGTGCCAGCAGTGAATTGCTGCAGGGTCAGCCCCAGCATTTT	CASSELLQGQPQHF
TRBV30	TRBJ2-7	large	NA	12	TGTGCAGCGCCGGGGCCGGCGAGGGAGCAGTACTTC	CAAPGPAREQYF
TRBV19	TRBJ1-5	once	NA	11	TGTGCCAGTAGTATGGCGGGGTCCCAGCATTTT	CASSMAGSQHF
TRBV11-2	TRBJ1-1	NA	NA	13	TGTGCCAGCCGGGACTTCTTGAAGGATGAAGCTTTCTTT	CASRDFLKDEAFF
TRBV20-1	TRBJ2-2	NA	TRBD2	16	TGCAGTGCCACACTAGCGGGAGGGCCGAGCACCGGGGAGCTGTTTTTT	CSATLAGGPSTGELFF